A single TCR beta chain is shown here with its context. This clonotype has more than one count but fewer than ten. Which antigen it targets is not known. No base quality values were provided; no much bigger clone lies one nucleotide off. This specimen comes from a study of T-cell reconstitution after alpha-beta-depleted transplantation in children (dated by TCRdb to 2015 to 2016). Concerning the study at large: The study quantitatively tracked T-cell immune reconstitution after TCRalphabeta/CD19-depleted allogeneic hematopoietic cell transplantation in children using TCR repertoire profiling.

The library was obtained by PCR. Sequencing instrument: Illumina HiSeq 2500. To normalize quantification of the TCRbeta repertoire, the TCR libraries were built with molecular barcoding that relied on unique molecular identifiers. The public reads were reprocessed in TCRdb via fastp at Q25 and MiXCR, keeping in-frame beta chains. A single entry per CDR3 protein holds the most common genes and DNA from its merged rows. The sample table lists just under 550,000 distinct CDR3 sequences, around 17% of them with a count of one. The ten most abundant clones make up 3% to 4% of the sample. For this chain, trimming is 5 bases at the V end and 7 bases at the J end, and the number of junction bases without a gene match is 11. The CDR3 spans 14 residues, from the cysteine through the phenylalanine. Only CDR3 DNA remains: 42 bases, in frame from the first base.

The chain is encoded by TRBV12-3 or TRBV12-4 joined to TRBJ2-7; 7 nucleotides in the junction match TRBD2. Sequenced here: PBMCs from the stem cell graft donor, sampled from the stem cell graft. The TCR comes from a human donor who donated a stem cell graft to a child with acute lymphoblastic leukemia. The DNA reads TGTGCCAGCAGTCCAGGACTAGTTTTCACAGAGCAGTACTTC. Translated, it gives CASSPGLVFTEQYF.